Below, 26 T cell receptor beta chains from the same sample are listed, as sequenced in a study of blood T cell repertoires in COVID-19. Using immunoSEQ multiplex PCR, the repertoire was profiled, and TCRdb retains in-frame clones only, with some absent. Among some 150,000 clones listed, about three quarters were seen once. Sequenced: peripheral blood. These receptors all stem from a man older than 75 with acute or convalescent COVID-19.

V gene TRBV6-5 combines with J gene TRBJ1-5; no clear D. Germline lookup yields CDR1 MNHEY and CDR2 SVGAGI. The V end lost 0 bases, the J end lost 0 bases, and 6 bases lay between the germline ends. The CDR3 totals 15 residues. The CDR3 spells CASSYSQYSNQPQHF. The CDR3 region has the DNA TGTGCCAGCAGTTACTCACAGTATAGCAATCAGCCCCAGCATTTT.

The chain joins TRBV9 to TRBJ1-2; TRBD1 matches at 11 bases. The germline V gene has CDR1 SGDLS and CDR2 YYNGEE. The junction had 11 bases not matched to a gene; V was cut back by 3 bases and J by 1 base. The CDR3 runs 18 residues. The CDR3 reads CASSATGQGVHYNYGYTF. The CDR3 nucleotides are TGTGCCAGCAGCGCCACGGGACAGGGGGTGCATTATAACTATGGCTACACCTTC.

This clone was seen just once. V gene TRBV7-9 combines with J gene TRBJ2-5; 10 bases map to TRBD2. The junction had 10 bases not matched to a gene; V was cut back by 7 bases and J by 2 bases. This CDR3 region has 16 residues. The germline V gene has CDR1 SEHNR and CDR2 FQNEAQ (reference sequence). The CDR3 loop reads CASKPYSGGFQETQYF. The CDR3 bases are TGTGCCAGCAAGCCCTATAGCGGGGGGTTTCAAGAGACCCAGTACTTC.

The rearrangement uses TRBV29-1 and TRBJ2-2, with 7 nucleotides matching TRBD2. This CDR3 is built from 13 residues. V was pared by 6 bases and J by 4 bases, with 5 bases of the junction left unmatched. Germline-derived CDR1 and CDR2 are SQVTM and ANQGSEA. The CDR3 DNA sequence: TGCAGCGTCCGACTAGCAGGCACCGGGGAGCTGTTTTTT. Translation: CSVRLAGTGELFF.

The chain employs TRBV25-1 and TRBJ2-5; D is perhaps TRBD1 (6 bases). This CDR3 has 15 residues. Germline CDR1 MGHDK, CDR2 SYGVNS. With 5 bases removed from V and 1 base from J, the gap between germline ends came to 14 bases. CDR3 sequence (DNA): TGTGCCAGCAGTTCCGGACAGTACTTCCAAGAGACCCAGTACTTC. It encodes CASSSGQYFQETQYF.

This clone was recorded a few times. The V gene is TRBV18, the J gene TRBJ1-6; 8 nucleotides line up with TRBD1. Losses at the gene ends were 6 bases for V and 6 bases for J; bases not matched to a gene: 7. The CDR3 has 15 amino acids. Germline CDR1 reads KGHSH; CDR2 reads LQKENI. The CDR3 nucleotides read TGTGCCAGCTCGTTATTACAGGGGGTTAATTCACCCCTCCACTTT. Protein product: CASSLLQGVNSPLHF.

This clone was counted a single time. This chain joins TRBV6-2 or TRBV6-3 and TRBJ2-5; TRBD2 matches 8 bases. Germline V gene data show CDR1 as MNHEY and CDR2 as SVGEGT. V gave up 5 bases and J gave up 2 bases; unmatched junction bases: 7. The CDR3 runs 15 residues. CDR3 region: CASSGGTREQETQYF. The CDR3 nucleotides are TGTGCCAGCAGTGGCGGGACTAGGGAGCAAGAGACCCAGTACTTC.

In DNA form, the CDR3 reads TGTGCCACCAGTGAGACAGGGATTTCTACGCAGTATTTT. Translated, it gives CATSETGISTQYF. The chain joins TRBV24-1 to TRBJ2-3; 7 nucleotides match TRBD1. V lost 4 bases and J lost 8; bases outside the gene matches: 5. Germline loops: CDR1 KGHDR, CDR2 SFDVKD. This CDR3 is built from 13 residues.

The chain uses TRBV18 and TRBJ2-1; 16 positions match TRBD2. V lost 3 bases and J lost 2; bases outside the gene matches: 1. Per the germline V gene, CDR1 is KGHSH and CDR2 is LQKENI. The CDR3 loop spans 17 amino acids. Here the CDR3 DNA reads TGTGCCAGCTCACCGGGGACTAGCGGGGGGGCCTACAATGAGCAGTTCTTC. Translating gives CASSPGTSGGAYNEQFF.

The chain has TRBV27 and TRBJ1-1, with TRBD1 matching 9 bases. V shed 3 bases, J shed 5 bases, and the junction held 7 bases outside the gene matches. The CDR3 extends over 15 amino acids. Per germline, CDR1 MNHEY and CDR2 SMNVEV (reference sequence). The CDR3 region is CASSFSTGGGTEAFF. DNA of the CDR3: TGTGCCAGCAGTTTTTCGACAGGGGGTGGAACTGAAGCTTTCTTT.

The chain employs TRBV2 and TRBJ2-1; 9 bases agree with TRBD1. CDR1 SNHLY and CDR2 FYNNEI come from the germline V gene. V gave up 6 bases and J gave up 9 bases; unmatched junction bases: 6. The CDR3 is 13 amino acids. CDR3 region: CASRPQGAGEQFF. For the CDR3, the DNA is TGTGCCAGCAGACCACAGGGGGCGGGTGAGCAGTTCTTC.

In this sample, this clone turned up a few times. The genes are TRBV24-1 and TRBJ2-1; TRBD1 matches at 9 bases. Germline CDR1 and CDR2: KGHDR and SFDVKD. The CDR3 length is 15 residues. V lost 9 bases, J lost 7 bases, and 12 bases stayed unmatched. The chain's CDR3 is CATGPSGTGRNEQFF. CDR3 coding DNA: TGTGCCACCGGGCCTTCCGGGACAGGGAGGAATGAGCAGTTCTTC.

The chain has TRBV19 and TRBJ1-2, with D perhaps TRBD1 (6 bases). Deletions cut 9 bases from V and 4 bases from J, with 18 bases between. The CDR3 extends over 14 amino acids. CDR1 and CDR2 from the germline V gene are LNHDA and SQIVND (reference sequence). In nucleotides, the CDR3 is TGTGCCAGGCACCAGCTCAGGGGTGCCTATGGCTACACCTTC. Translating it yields CARHQLRGAYGYTF.

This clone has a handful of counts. Here the CDR3 reads CASSQYRDSYEQYV. The CDR3, as DNA: TGTGCCAGCAGCCAATACAGGGACTCCTACGAGCAGTACGTC. The chain has TRBV6-2 or TRBV6-3 and TRBJ2-7; possibly TRBD1 for D (6 bases). Trimming left V 6 bases short and J 0 bases short, with 12 bases between. This CDR3 has 14 residues. Germline CDR1 is MNHEY and CDR2 is SVGEGT.

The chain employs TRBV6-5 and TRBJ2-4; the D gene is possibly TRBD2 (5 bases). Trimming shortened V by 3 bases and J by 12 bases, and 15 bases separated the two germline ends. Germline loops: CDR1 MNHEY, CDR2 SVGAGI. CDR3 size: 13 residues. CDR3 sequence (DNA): TGTGCCAGCAGTTATGGTCCGGGGTCGAGTCAGTACTTC. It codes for CASSYGPGSSQYF.

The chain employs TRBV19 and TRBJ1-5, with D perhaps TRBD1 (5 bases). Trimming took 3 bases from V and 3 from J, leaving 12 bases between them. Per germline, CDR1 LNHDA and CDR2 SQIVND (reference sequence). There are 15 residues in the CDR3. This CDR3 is CASSIRRTSNQPQHF. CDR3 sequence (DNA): TGTGCCAGTAGTATTCGCCGGACATCCAATCAGCCCCAGCATTTT.

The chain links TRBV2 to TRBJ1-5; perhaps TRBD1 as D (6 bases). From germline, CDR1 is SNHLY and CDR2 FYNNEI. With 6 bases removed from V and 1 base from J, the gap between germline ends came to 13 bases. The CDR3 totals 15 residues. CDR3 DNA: TGTGCCAGCAGAAGTCAGGGGTTCAGCAATCAGCCCCAGCATTTT. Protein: CASRSQGFSNQPQHF.

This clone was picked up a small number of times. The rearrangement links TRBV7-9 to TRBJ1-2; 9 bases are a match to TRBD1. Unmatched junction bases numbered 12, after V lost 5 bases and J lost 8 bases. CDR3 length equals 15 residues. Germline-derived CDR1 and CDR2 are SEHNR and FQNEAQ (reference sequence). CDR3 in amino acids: CASSRDPLTGGGYTF. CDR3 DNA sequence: TGTGCCAGCAGCCGCGACCCTCTGACAGGGGGAGGCTACACCTTC. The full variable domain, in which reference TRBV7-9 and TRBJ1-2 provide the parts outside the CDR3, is DTGVSQNPRHKITKRGQNVTFRCDPISEHNRLYWYRQTLGQGPEFLTYFQNEAQLEKSRLLSDRFSAERPKGSFSTLEIQRTEQGDSAMYLCASSRDPLTGGGYTFGSGTRLTVV.

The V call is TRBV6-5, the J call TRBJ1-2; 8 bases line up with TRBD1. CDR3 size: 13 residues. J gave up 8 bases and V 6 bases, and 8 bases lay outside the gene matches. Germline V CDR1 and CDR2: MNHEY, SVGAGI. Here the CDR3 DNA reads TGTGCCAGCAGCCGACGGACAGGGTTCGGCTACACCTTC. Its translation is CASSRRTGFGYTF.

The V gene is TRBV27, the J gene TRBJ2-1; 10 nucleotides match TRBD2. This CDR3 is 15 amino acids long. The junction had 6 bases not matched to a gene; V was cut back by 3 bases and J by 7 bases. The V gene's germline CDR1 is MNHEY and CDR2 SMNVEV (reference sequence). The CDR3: CASSFERGGLNEQFF. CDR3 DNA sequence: TGTGCCAGCAGTTTCGAGCGGGGGGGCCTAAATGAGCAGTTCTTC.

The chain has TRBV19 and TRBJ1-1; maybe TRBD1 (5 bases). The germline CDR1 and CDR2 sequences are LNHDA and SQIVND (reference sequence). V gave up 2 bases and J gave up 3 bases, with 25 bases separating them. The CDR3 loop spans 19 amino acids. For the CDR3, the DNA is TGTGCCAGTAGTATACCAACCGGAAGGGGCCTGAGCTTGGACACTGAAGCTTTCTTT. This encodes CASSIPTGRGLSLDTEAFF.

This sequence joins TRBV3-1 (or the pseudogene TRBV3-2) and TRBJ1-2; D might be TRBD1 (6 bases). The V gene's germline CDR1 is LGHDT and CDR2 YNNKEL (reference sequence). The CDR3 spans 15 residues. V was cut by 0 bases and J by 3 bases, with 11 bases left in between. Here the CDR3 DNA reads TGTGCCAGCAGCCAAGATTCCAGGGGCCACTATGGCTACACCTTC. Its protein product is CASSQDSRGHYGYTF.

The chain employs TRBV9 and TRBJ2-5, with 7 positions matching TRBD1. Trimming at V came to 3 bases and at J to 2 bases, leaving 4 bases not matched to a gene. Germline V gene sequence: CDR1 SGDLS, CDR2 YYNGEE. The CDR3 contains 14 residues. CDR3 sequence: CASSGWDSQETQYF. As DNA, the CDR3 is TGTGCCAGCAGCGGCTGGGACAGTCAAGAGACCCAGTACTTC.

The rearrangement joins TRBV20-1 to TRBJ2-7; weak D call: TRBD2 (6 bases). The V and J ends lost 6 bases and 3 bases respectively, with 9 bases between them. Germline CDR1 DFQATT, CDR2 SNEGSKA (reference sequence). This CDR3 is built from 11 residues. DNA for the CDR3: TGCAGTGCCGAGGACTACTACGAGCAGTACTTC. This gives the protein CSAEDYYEQYF.

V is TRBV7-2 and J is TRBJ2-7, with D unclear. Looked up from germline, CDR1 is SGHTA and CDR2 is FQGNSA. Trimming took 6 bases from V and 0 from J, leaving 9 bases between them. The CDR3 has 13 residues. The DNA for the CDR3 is TGTGCCAGCAGACGAACAGCCTCCTACGAGCAGTACTTC. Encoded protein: CASRRTASYEQYF.

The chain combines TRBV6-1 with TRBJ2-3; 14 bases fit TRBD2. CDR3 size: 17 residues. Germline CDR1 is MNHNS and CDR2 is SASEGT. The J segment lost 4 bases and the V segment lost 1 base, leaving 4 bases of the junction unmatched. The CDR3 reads CASSEGTSGGRADTQYF. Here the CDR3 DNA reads TGTGCCAGCAGTGAAGGGACTAGCGGGGGGAGGGCAGATACGCAGTATTTT.